Listed here are 6 T cell receptor beta chains from one sample, sequenced in a study of T cells in localized non-small cell lung cancer (dated by TCRdb to the early 2020s). The library relied on the immunoSEQ multiplex PCR assay. What TCRdb holds here is the immuneACCESS table cut down to in-frame rearrangements. Part of the clones is not present; checked against another copy, under half of the missing clones reflect an unresolved V gene, and the others are unexplained. In all, the sample holds some 27,000 clones, and approximately 90% of those were seen once. Approximately 3% of the sample rests with the top ten. Material: peripheral blood, obtained before any cancer treatment. These receptors were obtained from a woman between 18 and 49 years old with stage I lung adenocarcinoma.

This clone was recorded only once. The chain has TRBV7-9 and TRBJ2-1; a possible D gene is TRBD2 (6 bases). Germline assignment: CDR1 SEHNR and CDR2 FQNEAQ (reference sequence). The CDR3 extends over 14 amino acids. V was pared by 1 base and J by 7 bases, with 11 bases between. The CDR3 is CASSLVVRGNEQFF. CDR3 DNA sequence: TGTGCCAGCAGCTTAGTGGTTCGGGGGAATGAGCAGTTCTTC.

This clone was detected once. The CDR3 sequence is CASSPHGGDEAFF. The CDR3, as DNA: TGTGCCAGCAGCCCCCATGGGGGCGATGAAGCTTTCTTT. The chain joins TRBV7-9 to TRBJ1-1; TRBD1 is a possible D gene (6 bases). Germline V gene lookup returns CDR1 SEHNR and CDR2 FQNEAQ (reference sequence). Deletions cut 5 bases from V and 7 bases from J, with 14 bases between. CDR3 length equals 13 residues.

The chain is built from TRBV28 and TRBJ1-1, with D perhaps matching TRBD1 (6 bases). Trimming shortened V by 4 bases and J by 10 bases, and 22 bases separated the two germline ends. The CDR3 has 15 residues. CDR1 and CDR2 (germline): MDHEN, SYDVKM. CDR3 amino acids: CASSSIGTLRDGAFF. The CDR3 bases are TGTGCCAGCAGTTCTATAGGGACACTACGAGATGGAGCTTTCTTT.

For the CDR3, the DNA is TGTGCCAGCAGACCAGATACAGGGGTTACTGAAGCTTTCTTT. Translated: CASRPDTGVTEAFF. The chain employs TRBV6-6 and TRBJ1-1; 7 nucleotides agree with TRBD1. Per the germline V gene, CDR1 is MNHNY and CDR2 is SVGAGI (reference sequence). The CDR3 runs 14 residues. J lost 5 bases, V lost 6 bases, and 9 bases had no gene match.

This clone showed up just once. V and J are TRBV5-5 and TRBJ1-5; 10 nucleotides align to TRBD1. With 4 bases clipped from V and 4 bases from J, the junction kept 8 bases outside the gene matches. The CDR3 runs to 16 residues. In germline, CDR1 is SGHKS, CDR2 YYEKEE (reference sequence). CDR3 sequence reads: CASSRTGTGENQPQHF. In nucleotides, the CDR3 is TGTGCCAGCAGCCGGACCGGGACAGGGGAGAATCAGCCCCAGCATTTT. Full variable domain (rest looked up from reference TRBV5-5 and TRBJ1-5): DAGVTQSPTHLIKTRGQQVTLRCSPISGHKSVSWYQQVLGQGPQFIFQYYEKEERGRGNFPDRFSARQFPNYSSELNVNALLLGDSALYLCASSRTGTGENQPQHFGDGTRLSIL.

V gene TRBV5-6 combines with J gene TRBJ2-2; D is ambiguous. The CDR3 is 14 amino acids. Germline V gene sequence: CDR1 SGHDT, CDR2 YYEEEE. With 3 bases removed from V and 1 base from J, the gap between germline ends came to 7 bases. The DNA of the CDR3 is TGTGCCAGCAGCTCACAGCTGAACACCGGGGAGCTGTTTTTT. Protein product: CASSSQLNTGELFF.